The clone carrying this T cell receptor (beta chain) was observed a handful of times. Trimming pared 2 bases from V and 4 bases from J, leaving 14 bases between. CDR1 GTSNPN and CDR2 SVGIG come from the germline V gene (reference sequence). This CDR3 is 14 amino acids long. TCRdb's table, derived via immunoSEQ multiplex PCR, lists solely in-frame clones and lacks some. The sample gives 30,000 to 40,000 clones, 97% of which show up once; approximately 6.2% is in the top ten. This entry belongs to a study of T cells in tuberculosis. This receptor was obtained from a donor aged 10-35 years with latent tuberculosis or without tuberculosis infection. The V gene is TRBV30, the J gene TRBJ1-1, with a weak D call TRBD1 (5 bases). The specimen sequenced was PBMCs. CDR3 residues: CAWSRNLRGTEAFF. CDR3 DNA: TGTGCCTGGAGTCGAAATCTTAGGGGCACTGAAGCTTTCTTT.